This T cell receptor (beta chain) originates from a study of CD8+ T cells in alopecia areata (dated by TCRdb to 2017 to 2018). With regard to the full study: Treated patients were enrolled in an open-label pilot trial of oral tofacitinib, 5 to 10 mg twice daily, for moderate-to-severe alopecia areata. The RNA source kit depended on sample type: the PAXgene miRNA kit for fixed scalp, the miRNeasy kit for PBMCs, and the RNeasy kit for mouse skin. To study T cell clonal expansion in alopecia areata, the researchers applied high-throughput TCRbeta sequencing to both the C3H/HeJ mouse model and human patients. Disease severity in treated patients was measured with the SALT score, which quantifies the percentage of affected scalp surface area. Biopsies were taken from tofacitinib-treated patients at baseline and at 4 and 24 weeks of treatment, and a later scalp biopsy was taken in several of the tofacitinib-treated patients. Amplification of TCRbeta CDR3 regions was done by immunoSEQ multiplex PCR using 35 Vbeta forward primers and 13 Jbeta reverse primers. Scalp tissue and sorted CD4+ and CD8+ peripheral blood T cells from patchy and totalis/universalis alopecia areata patients and from healthy controls were covered by human TCRbeta sequencing. Scalp clonality was compared across normal scalp (n=4), patchy alopecia areata scalp (n=8), and alopecia totalis/universalis scalp (n=8). Tofacitinib was given for 6 to 18 months, followed by 6 months of follow-up off drug to assess delayed response and recurrence.

Overall study results and their limits: Scalp TCR repertoire analysis is complicated because resident alphabeta T cells in normal human skin are also sequenced, whereas mouse skin is dominated by gammadelta T cells. Higher clonality and more expanded CD8+ clones were observed in lesional scalp than in normal scalp, particularly in alopecia totalis/universalis, a finding suggestive of antigenic drive. Shared TCR sequences between patients were less evident than in mice, which may be partly attributable to HLA diversity in the patient population. Tofacitinib significantly lowered scalp clonality and the number of expanded CD8+ clones among the top 100 scalp clones. During tofacitinib treatment, many expanded lesional clones remained in scalp and blood, and this persistence may partly explain relapse after treatment is stopped. The treated cohort was small, with a single nonresponder, so links between baseline CD8+ expansion and response need larger studies.

Library preparation was by the immunoSEQ multiplex PCR assay. For TCR sequencing, RNA was extracted from every sample and reverse transcribed into cDNA to serve as template. SuperScript III was used for first-strand cDNA synthesis, primed with a 2:1 mix of oligo-dT and random hexamers. Amplification bias was assessed with a synthetic immune receptor repertoire, and residual bias was removed computationally. The paper's data handling went like this. After raw reads were preprocessed to remove errors, the CDR3 was defined following IMGT conventions as running from the conserved cysteine to phenylalanine. Clonality was calculated as 1 minus Shannon entropy normalized by log2 of the number of productive unique TCRs. CD4 or CD8 identity of scalp clones was inferred by cross-referencing scalp TCRbeta sequences with sorted blood CD4 and CD8 repertoires. Drawn from immuneACCESS, this table holds only the in-frame rearrangements with V and J called that TCRdb kept. Clones are partly lost; checked studies trace under half to an unresolved V gene and leave the rest unexplained. V and J calls plus clone size are reproduced from that table; the DNA served to infer D and trimming. A total of 200,000 to 250,000 clones appear in this sample, about 64% of them only once. The biggest ten clones account for about 4% of the sample.

Counted from cysteine to phenylalanine, this CDR3 has 15 amino acids. Only the CDR3 region is kept as DNA, spanning 45 bases read in frame from base 1. From a lookup of the germline V gene, CDR1 and CDR2 are SGHDT and YYEEEE. V gives up 0 bases and J gives up 3 bases, and the segment between their germline ends measures 11 bases. On this clone itself: Its specific antigen is unknown. No base quality values were provided; no much bigger clone lies one nucleotide off.

The sample's time point label, in plain terms: about 4 weeks on oral tofacitinib. The treatment or condition label, as the study defines it: oral pan-JAK inhibitor, 5-10 mg twice daily. Lesional scalp punch biopsies and peripheral blood were collected from alopecia areata patients. After PBMCs were isolated by density centrifugation and stained for CD3, CD4 and CD8, a FACSAria was used to sort CD4+ and CD8+ T cells. The chain links TRBV5-6 with TRBJ2-3, with the D gene tentatively TRBD1 or TRBD2, based on 5 matching bases in each. The clonotype was recovered from a human donor with alopecia areata. Here the sequenced sample was CD4+ T cells sorted from blood, taken at week 4, from a patient treated with tofacitinib. The DNA sequence follows: TGTGCCAGCAGCTTGGCGGCAGGGACGACAGATACGCAGTATTTT. This sequence encodes CASSLAAGTTDTQYF.